The rows below give T cell receptor beta chains drawn from one sample of a study of post-analysis software for immune sequencing data. Via MiXCR, TCRdb re-called the PCR reads, giving one row per CDR3 protein. The data show hundreds of thousands of distinct CDR3 sequences, with 25% to 30% seen just once and about 0.5% held by the top ten. Sequencing was carried out using blood. Receptor source: a girl aged 5-17 years with multiple sclerosis. CDR3s include the opening cysteine and the closing phenylalanine or tryptophan. The D gene is left open where the match is weak.

J	length	V	D	CDR3
TRBJ1-1	14	TRBV24-1	-	CATSDRDRHTEAFF
TRBJ1-2	12	TRBV7-9	-	CASSLGVWGYTF
TRBJ2-4	16	TRBV7-9	TRBD1	CASSSLQGTAKNIQYF
TRBJ2-5	14	TRBV12-3/TRBV12-4	-	CASGLDSPSETQYF
TRBJ1-2	14	TRBV7-2	-	CASSLEGRLYGYTF
TRBJ1-2	15	TRBV7-9	TRBD1	CASSLAGQGGYGCTF
TRBJ1-1	15	TRBV5-1	-	CASSPGLARDTEAFF
TRBJ2-3	14	TRBV29-1	TRBD2	CSVGSSGSTDTQYF
TRBJ2-7	12	TRBV20-1	-	CSARGLYYEQYF
TRBJ2-1	15	TRBV4-1	TRBD1	CASRSPGQNYNEQFF
TRBJ1-4	14	TRBV4-3	-	CASSQDGPNEKLFF
TRBJ2-3	17	TRBV11-2	-	CASSLNPHGVYTDAQYF
TRBJ1-1	13	TRBV20-1	-	CSAREDPNTEAFF
TRBJ2-1	17	TRBV7-9	TRBD2	CASSLRFGAGASSEQFF